The rows below give T cell receptor beta chains drawn from one sample of a study of CD8 T cells in ankylosing spondylitis. One entry per CDR3 protein, called by TCRdb with MiXCR from the 5' RACE reads. The sample yields under 850,000 distinct CDR3 sequences, 15% to 20% seen once. Sequenced input: blood, either unsorted or a sorted T cell fraction (not recorded which). These receptors were collected from a male donor with ankylosing spondylitis. CDR3s include the opening cysteine and the closing phenylalanine or tryptophan. D genes are given only for firm matches. Only some rows state a clone size, as once, few, many or a class for expanded clones.

v_gene,d_gene,len,abundance,j_gene,CDR3nt,CDR3aa
TRBV7-9,-,14,few,TRBJ1-1,TGTGCCAGCAGCTTCTTCTCGGGGAACACTGAAGCTTTCTTT,CASSFFSGNTEAFF
TRBV11-3,-,14,many,TRBJ1-2,TGTGCCAGCAGCTTACATGCAGGGGAGTATGGCTACACCTTC,CASSLHAGEYGYTF
TRBV11-2,-,18,-,TRBJ2-2,TGTGCCAGCAGCCCCAGGACACAAACATTCGCGAACACCGGGGAGCTGTTTTTT,CASSPRTQTFANTGELFF
TRBV5-1,TRBD2,21,few,TRBJ2-3,TGCGCCAGCAGCTTGGATCCCAGTCTACCGGGACTAGCGGGATCCACAGATACGCAGTATTTT,CASSLDPSLPGLAGSTDTQYF
TRBV4-1,-,13,-,TRBJ1-1,TGCGCCAGCAGCCAAGTGGGACTTTCAGCAGCTTTCTTT,CASSQVGLSAAFF
TRBV4-3,-,20,few,TRBJ1-3,TGCGCCAGCAGCCAAGAGGGGGTATTTGGAGGGTGGCGAAAACGAAACACCATATATTTT,CASSQEGVFGGWRKRNTIYF
TRBV27,TRBD2,15,few,TRBJ2-7,TGTGCCAGCAGCCCTAGCGGGTTGAGCTCCTACGAGCAGTACTTC,CASSPSGLSSYEQYF
TRBV7-2,-,17,-,TRBJ2-7,TGTGCCAGCAGCTTAGCGCCTGGCAGACAATTTACCTACGAGCAGTACTTC,CASSLAPGRQFTYEQYF
TRBV12-3/TRBV12-4,-,11,-,TRBJ2-2,TGTGCCAGCAGTTTGAAGCGGGAGCTGTTTTTT,CASSLKRELFF
TRBV12-3/TRBV12-4,TRBD1,14,-,TRBJ1-5,TGTGCCAGCAGTCCGGGACAGGGATTACAGCCCCAGCATTTT,CASSPGQGLQPQHF
TRBV11-2,-,12,-,TRBJ2-3,TGTGCCAGCAGCTTGGGGGCTACTACGCAGTATTTT,CASSLGATTQYF
TRBV2,-,11,few,TRBJ2-6,TGTGCCAGCTATGGGGCCAACGTCCTGACTTTC,CASYGANVLTF
TRBV7-2,-,13,-,TRBJ2-5,TGTGCCAGCAGAACAGGGTATGAAGAGACCCAGTACTTC,CASRTGYEETQYF
TRBV7-6,-,16,few,TRBJ2-7,TGTGCCAGCAGCTCTCTCAGGGGAGTAAGCTCCTACGAGCAGTACTTC,CASSSLRGVSSYEQYF
TRBV4-2,TRBD2,16,-,TRBJ2-7,TGTGCCAGCAGCCCAATAGCGGGGGAAACTCCCTACGAGCAGTACTTC,CASSPIAGETPYEQYF
TRBV12-3/TRBV12-4,TRBD1,16,many,TRBJ1-5,TGTGCCAGCAGTAAAGGAGGACAGGTCATGTTTCAGCCCCAGCATTTT,CASSKGGQVMFQPQHF
TRBV29-1,-,13,few,TRBJ1-5,TGCAGCGCACGGGACGGCCCCAATCAGCCCCAGCATTTT,CSARDGPNQPQHF
TRBV5-1,-,15,-,TRBJ2-7,TGCGCCAGCAGCGATTGGGGCAGGCTATCCTACGAGCAGTACTTC,CASSDWGRLSYEQYF
TRBV20-1,-,15,few,TRBJ2-5,TGCAGTGCTATGGAGGGACATTCCGGGGGTGAGACCCAGTACTTC,CSAMEGHSGGETQYF
TRBV28,TRBD2,13,few,TRBJ2-7,TGTGCCAGCAGCCGGGGACTAGCCGGCGAGCAGTACTTC,CASSRGLAGEQYF
TRBV5-1,TRBD1,15,many,TRBJ1-1,TGCGCCAGCAGATCGGGACAGGCTATGAACACTGAAGCTTTCTTT,CASRSGQAMNTEAFF
TRBV7-2,-,16,-,TRBJ1-2,TGTGCCAGCAGCTTAGCCGGGGCGGCCTCTAACTATGGCTACACCTTC,CASSLAGAASNYGYTF
TRBV19,-,16,-,TRBJ1-5,TGTGCCAGTAGCAAAGAATGGGTAGCCGGCAATCAGCCCCAGCATTTT,CASSKEWVAGNQPQHF